These T cell receptor beta chains were read from a single sample in a study of regulatory T cells in long-lasting Graves disease. One entry per CDR3 protein, called by TCRdb with MiXCR from the multiplex PCR reads. The sample consists of 400,000 to 550,000 distinct CDR3 sequences, approximately 16% of them appearing once. The data also belong to a second study, concerning T cells in Graves' hyperthyroidism and ophthalmopathy.

The sample here was peripheral blood mononuclear cells (PBMCs), taken at new diagnosis, from a patient treated with antithyroid drugs. The receptors here all came from a woman younger than 45 with Graves disease. CDR3s include the opening cysteine and the closing phenylalanine or tryptophan. Fields, in order: D gene, clone size, J gene, V gene, CDR3 protein, CDR3 DNA. A D gene is named only where the DNA matches it firmly. Some rows have no size entry. The others give once, few or many, or a class for an expanded clone.

D: TRBD2
size: many
J: TRBJ2-7
V: TRBV10-3
CDR3: CAISESTGGRAYEQYF
DNA: TGTGCCATCAGTGAGTCGACGGGGGGGAGGGCTTACGAGCAGTACTTC

D: TRBD1
size: many
J: TRBJ2-7
V: TRBV12-3/TRBV12-4
CDR3: CASSLRGLEQYF
DNA: TGTGCCAGCAGTTTAAGGGGGCTCGAGCAGTACTTC

D: NA
size: many
J: TRBJ2-5
V: TRBV11-2
CDR3: CASSSGLQETQYF
DNA: TGTGCCAGCAGCTCAGGACTGCAAGAGACCCAGTACTTC

D: NA
size: many
J: TRBJ2-1
V: TRBV11-2
CDR3: CASSPRGRDIYNEQFF
DNA: TGTGCCAGCAGCCCAAGGGGGCGGGATATCTACAATGAGCAGTTCTTC

D: TRBD1
size: many
J: TRBJ2-7
V: TRBV6-2/TRBV6-3
CDR3: CASSYLGTGTYEQYF
DNA: TGTGCCAGCAGTTACCTCGGGACAGGTACCTACGAGCAGTACTTC

D: TRBD2
size: few
J: TRBJ2-1
V: TRBV11-3
CDR3: CASSLSGTSGSFYNEQFF
DNA: TGTGCCAGCAGCTTATCCGGGACTAGCGGGAGTTTTTACAATGAGCAGTTCTTC

D: NA
size: many
J: TRBJ2-3
V: TRBV18
CDR3: CASSADAADTQYF
DNA: TGTGCCAGCTCCGCGGACGCGGCAGATACGCAGTATTTT

D: TRBD1
size: many
J: TRBJ2-5
V: TRBV13
CDR3: CASSQGGTGGMTETQYF
DNA: TGTGCCAGCAGCCAGGGCGGGACAGGGGGGATGACGGAGACCCAGTACTTC

D: NA
size: many
J: TRBJ2-7
V: TRBV7-2
CDR3: CASSLVPGPRVQLVYEQYF
DNA: TGTGCCAGCAGCTTAGTGCCGGGTCCCCGAGTCCAGCTTGTCTACGAGCAGTACTTC

D: NA
size: many
J: TRBJ2-5
V: TRBV28
CDR3: CASSPQAEETQYF
DNA: TGTGCCAGCAGCCCCCAGGCGGAAGAGACCCAGTACTTC

D: NA
size: many
J: TRBJ2-7
V: TRBV12-3/TRBV12-4
CDR3: CASSFPGGPRYF
DNA: TGTGCCAGCAGTTTTCCCGGCGGGCCCCGGTACTTC

D: NA
size: many
J: TRBJ2-1
V: TRBV4-2
CDR3: CASSQGRQVNEQFF
DNA: TGTGCCAGCAGCCAAGGTCGTCAGGTTAATGAGCAGTTCTTC

D: NA
size: NA
J: TRBJ1-1
V: TRBV4-1
CDR3: CASSQPLRGTEAFF
DNA: TGCGCCAGCAGCCAACCACTACGGGGAACTGAAGCTTTCTTT

D: NA
size: many
J: TRBJ2-1
V: TRBV7-2
CDR3: CASSPPPGAYEQFF
DNA: TGTGCCAGCAGCCCACCACCGGGAGCATATGAGCAGTTCTTC

D: TRBD1
size: NA
J: TRBJ2-4
V: TRBV6-1
CDR3: CASSRMDREDIQYF
DNA: TGTGCCAGCAGCCGAATGGACAGGGAGGACATTCAGTACTTC

D: NA
size: many
J: TRBJ2-5
V: TRBV28
CDR3: CASSLSGTETQYF
DNA: TGTGCCAGCAGTTTATCCGGGACGGAGACCCAGTACTTC

D: NA
size: NA
J: TRBJ2-2
V: TRBV19
CDR3: CATTGGLTGELFF
DNA: TGTGCCACAACCGGAGGTTTAACCGGGGAGCTGTTTTTT

D: NA
size: many
J: TRBJ1-4
V: TRBV28
CDR3: CASSSAGGRVNEKLFF
DNA: TGTGCCAGCAGTTCGGCCGGGGGACGGGTGAATGAAAAACTGTTTTTT

D: NA
size: many
J: TRBJ1-5
V: TRBV30
CDR3: CAWSVPRLGNQPQHF
DNA: TGTGCCTGGAGTGTACCCAGGTTGGGCAATCAGCCCCAGCATTTT

D: TRBD2
size: few
J: TRBJ2-5
V: TRBV7-2
CDR3: CASSSLNVLAGGTQYF
DNA: TGTGCCAGCAGCAGCTTAAATGTACTAGCGGGAGGGACCCAGTACTTC

D: NA
size: many
J: TRBJ2-1
V: TRBV20-1
CDR3: CSARPPFSYNEQFF
DNA: TGCAGTGCTAGGCCCCCTTTCTCCTACAATGAGCAGTTCTTC

D: NA
size: NA
J: TRBJ1-2
V: TRBV4-1
CDR3: CASSQAPGNYGYTF
DNA: TGCGCCAGCAGCCAAGCCCCCGGGAACTATGGCTACACCTTC

D: TRBD2
size: many
J: TRBJ2-1
V: TRBV11-3
CDR3: CASSLGDYPDNEQFF
DNA: TGTGCCAGCAGCTTAGGGGACTACCCCGACAATGAGCAGTTCTTC

D: TRBD2
size: NA
J: TRBJ2-2
V: TRBV11-2
CDR3: CASSFWTSGYTGELFF
DNA: TGTGCCAGCAGCTTTTGGACTAGCGGCTACACCGGGGAGCTGTTTTTT

D: NA
size: few
J: TRBJ2-6
V: TRBV6-1
CDR3: CASSRRSGANVLTF
DNA: TGTGCCAGCAGTAGAAGATCGGGGGCCAACGTCCTGACTTTC

D: NA
size: NA
J: TRBJ1-6
V: TRBV27
CDR3: CASGRGPSSYNSPLHF
DNA: TGTGCCAGCGGGCGGGGGCCCAGCTCCTATAATTCACCCCTCCACTTT

D: NA
size: NA
J: TRBJ2-2
V: TRBV7-9
CDR3: CASSPAGAENTGELFF
DNA: TGTGCCAGCAGCCCGGCAGGGGCCGAGAACACCGGGGAGCTGTTTTTT

D: NA
size: many
J: TRBJ2-3
V: TRBV30
CDR3: CAWTKQGFPDTQYF
DNA: TGTGCCTGGACCAAGCAGGGGTTCCCAGATACGCAGTATTTT

D: TRBD2
size: NA
J: TRBJ2-7
V: TRBV20-1
CDR3: CSAPLSGRYYEQYF
DNA: TGCAGTGCGCCCCTTAGCGGGAGGTACTACGAGCAGTACTTC

D: TRBD1
size: many
J: TRBJ1-4
V: TRBV28
CDR3: CASSSLRTGSYTNEKLFF
DNA: TGTGCCAGCAGTTCCCTAAGGACAGGATCTTATACTAATGAAAAACTGTTTTTT

D: TRBD1
size: NA
J: TRBJ2-7
V: TRBV12-3/TRBV12-4
CDR3: CASSLGTGTGTSYEQYF
DNA: TGTGCCAGCAGTTTGGGAACCGGGACAGGGACATCCTACGAGCAGTACTTC

D: NA
size: NA
J: TRBJ2-3
V: TRBV24-1
CDR3: CATSDPGFGNFGGTQYF
DNA: TGTGCCACCAGTGACCCCGGTTTCGGGAATTTCGGTGGTACGCAGTATTTT

D: NA
size: many
J: TRBJ1-1
V: TRBV7-3
CDR3: CASSLNGVGNTEAFF
DNA: TGTGCCAGCAGCTTAAATGGGGTGGGGAACACTGAAGCTTTCTTT

D: NA
size: NA
J: TRBJ2-1
V: TRBV27
CDR3: CASSPTPDGGQFF
DNA: TGTGCCAGCAGTCCGACCCCGGATGGTGGGCAGTTCTTC

D: NA
size: many
J: TRBJ1-1
V: TRBV20-1
CDR3: CSATPSSFGAFF
DNA: TGCAGTGCCACCCCTAGTTCCTTCGGGGCTTTCTTT

D: NA
size: many
J: TRBJ2-7
V: TRBV7-2
CDR3: CASSVLGPYEQYF
DNA: TGTGCCAGCAGCGTACTAGGGCCCTACGAGCAGTACTTC

D: NA
size: few
J: TRBJ1-2
V: TRBV7-9
CDR3: CASSLVGSEYGYTF
DNA: TGTGCCAGCAGCTTAGTAGGAAGTGAGTACGGCTACACCTTC

D: NA
size: many
J: TRBJ1-4
V: TRBV7-9
CDR3: CASSLEGRSGEKLFF
DNA: TGTGCCAGCAGCTTAGAGGGACGGAGTGGCGAAAAACTGTTTTTT

D: TRBD2
size: NA
J: TRBJ2-3
V: TRBV12-3/TRBV12-4
CDR3: CASSKRGGLAQTDTQYF
DNA: TGTGCCAGCAGCAAACGGGGGGGACTAGCCCAGACAGATACGCAGTATTTT

D: NA
size: many
J: TRBJ1-4
V: TRBV28
CDR3: CASSSLGGDNEKLFF
DNA: TGTGCCAGCAGCTCCTTGGGGGGGGATAATGAAAAACTGTTTTTT

D: TRBD1
size: many
J: TRBJ1-2
V: TRBV10-2
CDR3: CASSRQGRDYGYTF
DNA: TGCGCCAGCAGCCGACAGGGGAGGGACTATGGCTACACCTTC

D: NA
size: NA
J: TRBJ2-1
V: TRBV28
CDR3: CASSLVDGAEQFF
DNA: TGTGCCAGCAGTCTGGTGGACGGGGCGGAGCAGTTCTTC

D: TRBD1
size: once
J: TRBJ2-3
V: TRBV28
CDR3: CASSTGGQGTDTQYF
DNA: TGTGCCAGCAGTACCGGGGGACAGGGCACAGATACGCAGTATTTT

D: NA
size: NA
J: TRBJ2-2
V: TRBV4-1
CDR3: CASSQVPGRENTGELFF
DNA: TGCGCCAGCAGCCAAGTCCCAGGCAGGGAGAACACCGGGGAGCTGTTTTTT

D: TRBD1
size: many
J: TRBJ2-5
V: TRBV24-1
CDR3: CATSDWRDRGSQETQYF
DNA: TGTGCCACCAGTGATTGGCGGGACAGGGGAAGTCAAGAGACCCAGTACTTC

D: NA
size: few
J: TRBJ2-7
V: TRBV19
CDR3: CASSNDLRGYEQYF
DNA: TGTGCCAGTAGTAACGATCTAAGGGGCTACGAGCAGTACTTC